This TCR beta chain was observed in a study of prognosis after radiotherapy for stage I lung cancer. Study in general: SBRT spanned 3 to 5 fractions, reaching a biologically effective dose of at least 100 Gy. Distant metastases were recorded in several patients after radiotherapy, at a median of about 7 months, and no significant progression was recorded in around 16. General study results and limits: Differential TRBV and TRBJ gene usage was reported between patients with metastases and patients without them. Lower post-radiation Shannon entropy was seen in patients who went on to develop distant metastases.

With regard to this clonotype: The antigen is not known. A far larger clone is one base from this, pointing to a likely read error.

Amplicons of TCR beta CDR3 were generated from genomic DNA by two-round multiplex PCR. Initially, in first-round PCR, primers specific to each TRBV and TRBJ gene were used. TCRdb re-analysed the multiplex PCR reads in MiXCR, keeping a single row per CDR3 protein. The profile shows over 10,000 distinct CDR3 sequences, about 51% of them singletons. The sequences come from PBMCs, collected before or after stereotactic body radiation therapy (not recorded which). This TCR came from a donor of 50 years or more with non-small cell lung cancer.

The CDR3 sequence: CASSEGGGAGTYEQYF. CDR3 sequence (DNA): TGTGCCAGCAGTGAAGGTGGCGGAGCGGGCACCTACGAGCAGTACTTC. This sequence joins TRBV28 and TRBJ2-7; D may be TRBD2 (6 bases). V was cut by 5 bases and J by 2 bases, with 19 bases left in between. The CDR3 covers 16 residues. The germline CDR1 and CDR2 sequences are MDHEN and SYDVKM.